This T cell receptor beta chain was found in a study of regulatory T cells in long-lasting Graves disease. Time point noted: persistent/refractory GD, antithyroid drugs over 5 years with positive TRAb. Making the TCR library involved RNA that had been extracted from PBMCs. Investigators report Graves' disease was diagnosed under American Thyroid Association guidelines. All patients originated from an endocrinology department located in Xi'an, China. Study observations and caveats: Patients with persistent Graves' had lower TCR diversity than newly diagnosed patients.

Germline assignment: CDR1 LNHNV and CDR2 YYDKDF (reference sequence). The length of the CDR3 is 15 residues. The authors built TCR beta libraries using iRepertoire HTBI primers and Arm-PCR of CDR3 regions. TCRdb recomputed calls from the multiplex PCR reads with MiXCR, one row per CDR3 protein. This sample has approximately 690,000 distinct CDR3 sequences, with approximately 29% found just once. With respect to this clonotype: Its antigen remains unidentified. Compared with germline, one end of the junction differs, possibly owing to a read error.

The sequences come from peripheral blood mononuclear cells (PBMCs), collected when the disease was refractory, from a patient treated with antithyroid drugs. The TCR originated in a female donor with Graves disease. This sequence joins TRBV15 and TRBJ1-2; D gene unclear. The CDR3 region is CATSKRRQLNYDYTF. In nucleotides, the CDR3 is TGTGCCACCAGCAAGCGACGGCAGTTGAACTATGACTACACCTTC.